This entry lists 22 T cell receptor beta chains sequenced from one sample in a study of CD8+ T cells in alopecia areata. Extraction of RNA preceded its reverse transcription into cDNA, which served as the sequencing template. Sequencing was performed with immunoSEQ multiplex PCR; in TCRdb, only in-frame clones are kept and a portion is missing. Seen here are more than 75,000 clones, 41% observed once, and the top ten hold about 1.2%. Specimen: CD4+ T cells sorted from blood. The receptors originated from a human donor with alopecia areata.

This chain joins TRBV5-1 and TRBJ2-1, with D hard to call. V lost 1 base, J lost 8 bases, and 13 bases lay in between. CDR3 length equals 14 residues. Germline V lookup: CDR1 SGHRS, CDR2 YFSETQ. The chain's CDR3 is CASSLLRSYDEQFF. The CDR3 nucleotides are TGCGCCAGCAGCTTGCTCAGATCATACGATGAGCAGTTCTTC.

CDR3 residues: CASSEFGGSNQPQHF. In DNA, the CDR3 is TGTGCCAGCAGTGAATTTGGGGGATCCAATCAGCCCCAGCATTTT. The rearrangement joins TRBV25-1 to TRBJ1-5; D is possibly TRBD1 (5 bases). The germline V gene has CDR1 MGHDK and CDR2 SYGVNS. This CDR3 contains 15 residues. Trimming shortened V by 1 base and J by 3 bases, and 10 bases separated the two germline ends.

The chain recombines TRBV7-2 with TRBJ2-1; 10 positions match TRBD2. V was clipped by 10 bases and J by 4 bases; unmatched bases: 4. The CDR3 is made up of 13 amino acids. The germline CDR1 and CDR2 sequences are SGHTA and FQGNSA. CDR3 in amino acids: CATSGGEYNEQFF. Here the CDR3 DNA reads TGTGCCACGAGCGGGGGGGAATACAATGAGCAGTTCTTC.

A remark on this clone: The same CDR3 is also encoded by other DNA sequences in this sample. The chain has TRBV6-1 and TRBJ2-7, with TRBD1 matching over 7 bases. Unmatched junction bases numbered 7, after V lost 5 bases and J lost 6 bases. CDR1 MNHNS and CDR2 SASEGT come from the germline V gene. CDR3 length: 13 residues. The CDR3 nucleotides read TGTGCCAGCAGTATGATACAGGGGCCCGAGCAGTACTTC. Protein sequence: CASSMIQGPEQYF.

The V and J genes are TRBV14 and TRBJ1-2, with a weak D call TRBD1 (6 bases). Trimming shortened V by 1 base and J by 5 bases, and 17 bases separated the two germline ends. Germline V gives CDR1 SGHDN, CDR2 FVKESK. The CDR3 has 16 residues. CDR3 DNA: TGTGCCAGCAGCCAAGGTGGAGCCAGGGGATGGTATGGCTACACCTTC. It is translated as CASSQGGARGWYGYTF.

The V and J genes are TRBV5-1 and TRBJ2-2, with TRBD2 matching over 7 bases. J was trimmed by 3 bases and V by 7 bases; bases with no gene match: 18. This CDR3 contains 18 residues. Germline V lookup: CDR1 SGHRS, CDR2 YFSETQ. The CDR3: CASCLVGGGVAHTGELFF. CDR3 DNA sequence: TGCGCCAGCTGCCTTGTAGGCGGGGGTGTTGCCCACACCGGGGAGCTGTTTTTT.

The chain is built from TRBV5-1 and TRBJ2-3; D may be TRBD1 or TRBD2 (5 bases each). This CDR3 region has 13 residues. Per germline, CDR1 SGHRS and CDR2 YFSETQ. Between the trimmed V and J ends, which lost 0 bases and 9 bases, there was a span of 11 bases. The DNA for the CDR3 is TGCGCCAGCAGCTTGGATAGGGGACCAACGCAGTATTTT. Translating gives CASSLDRGPTQYF.

The genes are TRBV5-1 and TRBJ2-3; D perhaps matches TRBD2 (6 bases). The germline CDR1 and CDR2 sequences are SGHRS and YFSETQ. V was cut by 4 bases and J by 2 bases, with 14 bases left in between. The CDR3 runs 15 residues. CDR3 in amino acids: CASSEGLTFTDTQYF. CDR3 nucleotides: TGCGCCAGCAGCGAGGGACTGACCTTCACAGATACGCAGTATTTT.

This clone was detected only a few times. The chain couples TRBV7-9 to TRBJ1-5; D is unresolved. V was clipped by 6 bases and J by 0 bases, with 6 bases between them. The CDR3 has 13 amino acids. Per germline, CDR1 SEHNR and CDR2 FQNEAQ (reference sequence). The CDR3 DNA sequence: TGTGCCAGCAGTGCGGGTAGCAATCAGCCCCAGCATTTT. It specifies CASSAGSNQPQHF. Together with reference TRBV7-9 and TRBJ1-5, the CDR3 gives the full variable domain: DTGVSQNPRHKITKRGQNVTFRCDPISEHNRLYWYRQTLGQGPEFLTYFQNEAQLEKSRLLSDRFSAERPKGSFSTLEIQRTEQGDSAMYLCASSAGSNQPQHFGDGTRLSIL.

This clone has only a few counts. V usage is TRBV7-9 and J usage is TRBJ2-1; 10 bases agree with TRBD1. The trim removed 5 bases at V and 4 bases at J, leaving 5 bases unmatched. Germline CDR1 is SEHNR and CDR2 is FQNEAQ (reference sequence). This CDR3 is built from 15 residues. The DNA for the CDR3 is TGTGCCAGCAGCAAGGGACAGGGGCTATACAATGAGCAGTTCTTC. This encodes CASSKGQGLYNEQFF.

The chain uses TRBV28 and TRBJ2-7, with D possibly matching TRBD1 (6 bases). The CDR3 has 13 amino acids. Germline CDR1 is MDHEN and CDR2 is SYDVKM. Trimming left V 6 bases short and J 3 bases short, with 12 bases between. As DNA, the CDR3 is TGTGCCAGCAGGAAACAGGGACGCTACGAGCAGTACTTC. It encodes CASRKQGRYEQYF.

This chain connects TRBV18 to TRBJ1-1; TRBD1 matches at 8 bases. The V gene end was trimmed by 6 bases and the J gene end by 4 bases; junction bases not matched to a gene: 7. The CDR3 is 14 amino acids. Germline CDR1 and CDR2: KGHSH and LQKENI. The CDR3 DNA follows: TGTGCCAGCTCGCTCTGGACAGGGCGCACTGAAGCTTTCTTT. Protein sequence: CASSLWTGRTEAFF. The full variable domain, in which reference TRBV18 and TRBJ1-1 provide the parts outside the CDR3, is NAGVMQNPRHLVRRRGQEARLRCSPMKGHSHVYWYRQLPEEGLKFMVYLQKENIIDESGMPKERFSAEFPKEGPSILRIQQVVRGDSAAYFCASSLWTGRTEAFFGQGTRLTVV.

The chain has TRBV19 and TRBJ1-5; 8 nucleotides match TRBD1. Germline V lookup: CDR1 LNHDA, CDR2 SQIVND (reference sequence). V trimming: 6 bases; J trimming: 7 bases; junction bases outside the gene matches: 5. The CDR3 spans 13 residues. CDR3 protein: CASSQTGEQPQHF. CDR3 in DNA: TGTGCCAGTAGCCAGACAGGGGAACAGCCCCAGCATTTT. Together with reference TRBV19 and TRBJ1-5, the CDR3 gives the full variable domain: DGGITQSPKYLFRKEGQNVTLSCEQNLNHDAMYWYRQDPGQGLRLIYYSQIVNDFQKGDIAEGYSVSREKKESFPLTVTSAQKNPTAFYLCASSQTGEQPQHFGDGTRLSIL.

This clone turned up a few times. V gene TRBV5-6 combines with J gene TRBJ1-1; 9 bases are shared with TRBD1. Trimming at V came to 4 bases and at J to 4 bases, leaving 5 bases not matched to a gene. This CDR3 has 14 amino acids. Germline V gene sequence: CDR1 SGHDT, CDR2 YYEEEE. CDR3 nucleotides: TGTGCCAGCAGCATCGGACAGGGGACCACTGAAGCTTTCTTT. This encodes CASSIGQGTTEAFF.

V and J are TRBV30 and TRBJ2-1; D ambiguous. Trimming pared 3 bases from V and 6 bases from J, leaving 6 bases between. CDR1 and CDR2 (germline): GTSNPN, SVGIG (reference sequence). This CDR3 region has 11 residues. The CDR3 sequence: CAWSLANEQFF. CDR3 DNA: TGTGCCTGGAGCCTCGCCAATGAGCAGTTCTTC.

This clone was picked up a small number of times. Other DNA sequences in this specimen translate into the identical CDR3. The genes are TRBV6-6 and TRBJ1-2; D perhaps matches TRBD1 (6 bases). Germline CDR1 is MNHNY and CDR2 is SVGAGI (reference sequence). This CDR3 region has 13 residues. Trimming left V 5 bases short and J 3 bases short, with 10 bases between. The CDR3 DNA is TGTGCCAGCAGTCCGACAGGAGACTATGGCTACACCTTC. It translates to CASSPTGDYGYTF.

This clone was detected only a few times. The gene calls are TRBV30 and TRBJ2-1, with 8 nucleotides matching TRBD2. Germline V gene sequence: CDR1 GTSNPN, CDR2 SVGIG (reference sequence). With 4 bases clipped from V and 0 bases from J, the junction kept 5 bases outside the gene matches. This CDR3 has 15 residues. CDR3 in DNA: TGTGCCTGGAATCGCGGGGGGAGCTCCTACAATGAGCAGTTCTTC. This gives the protein CAWNRGGSSYNEQFF. Drawing the rest from reference TRBV30 and TRBJ2-1, the complete variable domain is SQTIHQWPATLVQPVGSPLSLECTVEGTSNPNLYWYRQAAGRGLQLLFYSVGIGQISSEVPQNLSASRPQDRQFILSSKKLLLSDSGFYLCAWNRGGSSYNEQFFGPGTRLTVL.

The chain has TRBV11-2 and TRBJ1-4; D might be TRBD1 (6 bases). Germline-derived CDR1 and CDR2 are SGHAT and FQNNGV. The CDR3 runs to 15 residues. Deletions cut 5 bases from V and 0 bases from J, with 10 bases between. The CDR3: CASSQDRATNEKLFF. The DNA for the CDR3 is TGTGCCAGCAGCCAGGACAGAGCAACTAATGAAAAACTGTTTTTT.

The genes are TRBV4-1 and TRBJ2-1; weak D call: TRBD2 (6 bases). This CDR3 is built from 15 residues. The V gene lost 2 bases and the J gene lost 0 bases, with 8 bases spanning the gap. Germline CDR1 MGHRA, CDR2 YSYEKL. CDR3 bases: TGCGCCAGCAGCCAAAGGACTAACTCCTACAATGAGCAGTTCTTC. It translates to CASSQRTNSYNEQFF.

This clone was counted a few times. This chain uses TRBV7-3 with TRBJ2-6; possible D gene TRBD1, 6 bases. CDR3 length: 16 amino acids. In germline, CDR1 is SGHTA, CDR2 FQGTGA. The germline V and J ends were trimmed by 5 bases and 2 bases, with 13 bases remaining between them. The CDR3 protein is CASSPSHRAGANVLTF. In nucleotides, the CDR3 is TGTGCCAGCAGCCCCAGCCACAGGGCTGGGGCCAACGTCCTGACTTTC.

Only a few counts were recorded for this clone. The chain is built from TRBV7-2 and TRBJ1-1; perhaps TRBD1 as D (6 bases). Germline CDR1 and CDR2: SGHTA and FQGNSA. This CDR3 has 14 amino acids. The V gene lost 0 bases and the J gene lost 1 base, with 6 bases spanning the gap. The CDR3 DNA reads as TGTGCCAGCAGCTTAGCGGGACAGAACACTGAAGCTTTCTTT. Protein sequence: CASSLAGQNTEAFF. Full variable domain (outside the CDR3, taken from reference TRBV7-2 and TRBJ1-1): GAGVSQSPSNKVTEKGKDVELRCDPISGHTALYWYRQSLGQGLEFLIYFQGNSAPDKSGLPSDRFSAERTGGSVSTLTIQRTQQEDSAVYLCASSLAGQNTEAFFGQGTRLTVV.

The chain uses TRBV7-2 and TRBJ2-4, with D unclear. The ends were cut back, 0 bases at V and 0 bases at J, with 9 bases in the middle. Per the germline V gene, CDR1 is SGHTA and CDR2 is FQGNSA. The length of the CDR3 is 16 residues. Written as DNA, the CDR3 is TGTGCCAGCAGCTTAGCGCCGGGTTTAGCCAAAAACATTCAGTACTTC. It codes for CASSLAPGLAKNIQYF.